The 18 T cell receptor beta chains given below trace back to one sample, sequenced in a study of shared clonotypes between healthy human individuals. Data came from immunoSEQ multiplex PCR; TCRdb stores just in-frame clones and leaves some out. Of about 490,000 clones listed, less than 80% are singletons. Sequencing input: PBMCs. The receptors shown here come from a woman aged 40 to 55 in good health. Some clones in this sample may be carry-over from other donors' samples.

The V and J genes are TRBV19 and TRBJ2-7; TRBD1 matches 9 bases. CDR1 and CDR2 from the germline V gene are LNHDA and SQIVND (reference sequence). There are 14 residues in the CDR3. V lost 3 bases to trimming and J lost 4 bases; unmatched junction nucleotides: 4. CDR3 sequence (DNA): TGTGCCAGTAGTATGGGACAGGGCCGGTACGAGCAGTACTTC. It translates to CASSMGQGRYEQYF.

This rearrangement joins TRBV6-5 to TRBJ2-5; the match to TRBD2 covers 7 bases. TRBJ2-7 matches the DNA end more closely, so the J call is doubtful. Germline V gives CDR1 MNHEY, CDR2 SVGAGI. CDR3 length: 14 residues. The CDR3 protein is CASSYSGGSYEQYF. In DNA form, the CDR3 reads TGTGCCAGCAGTTACTCGGGCGGGAGCTACGAGCAGTACTTC.

The chain is built from TRBV10-3 and TRBJ2-6; D gene uncertain. Trimming cost V 1 base and J 0 bases, with 7 bases left between them. Per germline, CDR1 ENHRY and CDR2 SYGVKD. The CDR3 spans 16 residues. The CDR3 region is CAISELRSSGANVLTF. For the CDR3, the DNA is TGTGCCATCAGTGAGTTAAGGAGCTCTGGGGCCAACGTCCTGACTTTC.

This clone appeared once. This may come from a read error, since a much larger clone is one base off. The chain has TRBV30 and TRBJ1-1, with TRBD1 identical over 10 bases. Germline V gives CDR1 GTSNPN, CDR2 SVGIG (reference sequence). CDR3 length: 13 residues. The CDR3 region is CAWSATGGTEASF. The CDR3 nucleotides are TGTGCCTGGAGTGCGACAGGGGGCACTGAAGCTTCCTTT.

This chain uses TRBV28 with TRBJ2-5, with 11 bases that match TRBD1. V lost 6 bases and J lost 7; bases outside the gene matches: 10. The CDR3 is 15 residues long. The germline V gene encodes CDR1 MDHEN and CDR2 SYDVKM. The CDR3 nucleotides read TGTGCCAGCAGGACGGACAGGGGGCGGACGGCGACCCAGTACTTC. Translated: CASRTDRGRTATQYF.

The J gene is TRBJ1-2, the V gene TRBV28, with a tentative D call TRBD1 (6 bases). The length of the CDR3 is 13 residues. V was cut by 7 bases and J by 4 bases, with 13 bases left in between. CDR1 is MDHEN, CDR2 SYDVKM, per germline. As DNA, the CDR3 is TGTGCCAGCACCCCCGGGGGCGGCTATGGCTACACCTTC. Amino acid sequence: CASTPGGGYGYTF.

This chain links TRBV18 with TRBJ1-1; D gene unclear. The CDR3 loop spans 12 amino acids. V was cut by 3 bases and J by 3 bases, with 5 bases left in between. In germline, CDR1 is KGHSH, CDR2 LQKENI. The CDR3 loop reads CASSPRDTEAFF. The CDR3 DNA reads TGTGCCAGCTCACCTCGGGACACTGAAGCTTTCTTT. Filled out from reference TRBV18 and TRBJ1-1, the complete variable domain reads NAGVMQNPRHLVRRRGQEARLRCSPMKGHSHVYWYRQLPEEGLKFMVYLQKENIIDESGMPKERFSAEFPKEGPSILRIQQVVRGDSAAYFCASSPRDTEAFFGQGTRLTVV.

V is TRBV7-9 and J is TRBJ2-3; D not resolved. Looked up from germline, CDR1 is SEHNR and CDR2 is FQNEAQ (reference sequence). This CDR3 spans 13 amino acids. V lost 5 bases, J lost 1 base, and 7 bases lay in between. The CDR3 coding sequence is TGTGCCAGCAGCACGACTGGCACAGATACGCAGTATTTT. Protein: CASSTTGTDTQYF.

The chain carries TRBV4-1 and TRBJ1-1; 7 bases line up with TRBD1. This CDR3 comprises 16 residues. The V gene end was trimmed by 3 bases and the J gene end by 3 bases; junction bases not matched to a gene: 10. From germline, CDR1 is MGHRA and CDR2 YSYEKL. The CDR3 DNA reads TGCGCCAGCAGCCAGCCGATTTCAGGGGGGGACACTGAAGCTTTCTTT. Encoded protein: CASSQPISGGDTEAFF.

J is TRBJ2-5 and V is TRBV27; tentatively, D is TRBD2 (5 bases). V shed 6 bases and J shed 5 bases, with 13 bases lying between them. Germline CDR1 MNHEY, CDR2 SMNVEV (reference sequence). The CDR3 is made up of 13 amino acids. CDR3 loop: CASSWTDGETQYF. The CDR3 DNA reads as TGTGCCAGCAGCTGGACTGATGGGGAGACCCAGTACTTC.

This chain links TRBV18 with TRBJ2-2, with D hard to call. The V end was cut by 6 bases, the J end by 4 bases, with 12 bases between. CDR3 length: 14 amino acids. CDR1 KGHSH and CDR2 LQKENI come from the germline V gene. The CDR3 region is CASSPTASTGELFF. CDR3 bases: TGTGCCAGCTCCCCCACAGCCAGCACCGGGGAGCTGTTTTTT.

The rearrangement links TRBV9 to TRBJ1-4, with TRBD1 identical over 7 bases. V shed 3 bases and J 3 bases; nucleotides not matched to a gene: 5. The CDR3 runs 15 residues. Per germline, CDR1 SGDLS and CDR2 YYNGEE. The CDR3 nucleotides are TGTGCCAGCAGCGGCAAACAGGGGTCTAATGAAAAACTGTTTTTT. This gives the protein CASSGKQGSNEKLFF.

The chain combines TRBV13 with TRBJ1-1, with D unresolved. Trimming shortened V by 0 bases and J by 1 base, and 9 bases separated the two germline ends. The germline V gene has CDR1 PRHDT and CDR2 FYEKMQ (reference sequence). This CDR3 region has 15 residues. The CDR3 region is CASSLGRGKNTEAFF. In nucleotides, the CDR3 is TGTGCCAGCAGCTTAGGCCGAGGGAAGAACACTGAAGCTTTCTTT.

This clone was seen only once. V usage is TRBV7-9 and J usage is TRBJ2-5; perhaps TRBD1 as D (6 bases). This CDR3 has 14 residues. The germline gives CDR1 SEHNR, CDR2 FQNEAQ (reference sequence). V was cut by 8 bases and J by 4 bases, with 17 bases left in between. CDR3 DNA sequence: TGTGCCAGCGGAACAGGGTTGGTTGGAGAGACCCAGTACTTC. Protein product: CASGTGLVGETQYF.

As for this clone: The same CDR3 also results from other DNA sequences found in this sample. The chain is built from TRBV7-7 and TRBJ2-3; unclear D gene. The CDR3 loop spans 15 amino acids. The ends were cut back, 1 base at V and 0 bases at J, with 8 bases in the middle. Germline CDR1 and CDR2: SSHAT and FNYEAQ (reference sequence). This chain's CDR3 is CASSLGSGSTDTQYF. The CDR3 DNA follows: TGTGCCAGCAGCTTAGGTAGTGGGAGCACAGATACGCAGTATTTT.

The rearrangement uses TRBV4-1 and TRBJ1-3; 10 nucleotides agree with TRBD1. Trimming took 1 base from V and 3 from J; bases not matched to a gene: 6. The CDR3 loop spans 17 amino acids. The V gene's germline CDR1 is MGHRA and CDR2 YSYEKL. CDR3 loop: CASSQVIWTGGGNTIYF. The CDR3 coding sequence is TGCGCCAGCAGCCAAGTAATCTGGACAGGGGGTGGAAACACCATATATTTT.

The J gene is TRBJ1-2, the V gene TRBV11-2; D possibly corresponds to TRBD1 (6 bases). Germline assignment: CDR1 SGHAT and CDR2 FQNNGV. This CDR3 contains 14 residues. V was trimmed by 5 bases and J by 7 bases, leaving 17 bases between them. CDR3 bases: TGTGCCAGCAGCGCCCAGGGGTGGGCACGTGGCTACACCTTC. Translating gives CASSAQGWARGYTF.

This clone was seen only once. The DNA of the CDR3 is TGTGCCAGCCCGATCGCGGGGTCGGATACGCAGTATTTT. The encoded protein is CASPIAGSDTQYF. V gene TRBV18 combines with J gene TRBJ2-3, with a weak D call TRBD2 (6 bases). The ends were cut back, 8 bases at V and 6 bases at J, with 15 bases in the middle. There are 13 residues in the CDR3. Germline loops: CDR1 KGHSH, CDR2 LQKENI.